The source of this TCR beta chain is a study of CD8+CD57+ T cells in acquired aplastic anemia. Patients who underwent sequencing had shown CD8+CD57+ cell expansion by flow cytometry. The table lists this clonotype with many counts. TCR beta VDJ and CDR3 profiles were obtained from a genomic DNA template. TCRdb re-called the reads through MiXCR, storing one row per CDR3 protein. Of more than 150,000 distinct CDR3 sequences in the sample, roughly half were seen once. V was shortened by 5 bases and J by 4 bases, with 14 bases between the two germline ends. Looked up from germline, CDR1 is SGHTA and CDR2 is FQGTGA. This CDR3 contains 14 residues.

The V and J genes are TRBV7-3 and TRBJ1-1, with a weak D call TRBD1 (6 bases). Sequencing was performed on sorted CD4+, CD8+, or CD8+CD57+ T cells (not recorded which) from PBMCs. This receptor was obtained from a human donor with aplastic anemia. CDR3 residues: CASSPNTGSTEAFF. CDR3 sequence (DNA): TGTGCCAGCAGCCCCAATACAGGGAGCACTGAAGCTTTCTTT.